The 17 T cell receptor beta chains below all came from one sample that was sequenced in a study of PD-1 blockade in classical Hodgkin lymphoma. The time point denotes: cycle 4 day 1 (C4D1), after 5 to 7 weeks of nivolumab. Relapses following autologous stem cell transplantation were seen in all patients, with brentuximab vedotin exposure varying. TCRdb's table, derived via immunoSEQ multiplex PCR, lists solely in-frame clones and lacks some. The sample holds approximately 110,000 clones, more than 70% seen once. The input for sequencing was peripheral blood mononuclear cells (PBMCs), taken before the fourth cycle of nivolumab. These receptors came from a human donor with classical Hodgkin lymphoma.

The chain has TRBV11-2 and TRBJ1-1; D unresolved. Trimming took off 2 bases at V and 2 bases at J, with 12 bases between the two ends. The V gene's germline CDR1 is SGHAT and CDR2 FQNNGV. CDR3 length equals 15 residues. CDR3 sequence (DNA): TGTGCCAGCAGCTTAAATCCCCTGGGAAACACTGAAGCTTTCTTT. This sequence encodes CASSLNPLGNTEAFF.

The chain couples TRBV4-1 to TRBJ1-2; 9 nucleotides agree with TRBD1. With V trimmed by 4 bases and J by 2 bases, 5 bases remained unmatched. CDR1 MGHRA and CDR2 YSYEKL come from the germline V gene. This CDR3 is 15 amino acids long. As DNA, the CDR3 is TGCGCCAGCAGCCGGACAGGGGTTAAGAACTATGGCTACACCTTC. As protein: CASSRTGVKNYGYTF.

The chain employs TRBV19 and TRBJ2-7, with TRBD1 as a possible D gene (6 bases). CDR1 and CDR2 (germline): LNHDA, SQIVND (reference sequence). Trimming took 7 bases from V and 0 from J, leaving 10 bases between them. The CDR3 is made up of 13 amino acids. The CDR3 loop is CASMDRSSYEQYF. The CDR3 nucleotides are TGTGCCAGTATGGACAGAAGCTCCTACGAGCAGTACTTC.

The rearrangement links TRBV10-1 to TRBJ1-1, with D maybe TRBD1 (5 bases). Germline CDR1 WNHNN, CDR2 SYGVQD (reference sequence). V lost 5 bases to trimming and J lost 8 bases, with 15 bases between them. The CDR3 has 13 residues. CDR3 amino acids: CASSLRGRDEAFF. The CDR3, as DNA: TGCGCCAGCAGTCTACGGGGCAGGGACGAAGCTTTCTTT.

The V call is TRBV2, the J call TRBJ2-1, with 8 positions matching TRBD2. The V segment lost 8 bases and the J segment 3 bases; nucleotides outside the gene matches: 12. In germline, CDR1 is SNHLY, CDR2 FYNNEI. The length of the CDR3 is 16 residues. The DNA of the CDR3 is TGTGCCAGCCTAGAACTTACTAGCGGCAACTACAATGAGCAGTTCTTC. It yields the protein CASLELTSGNYNEQFF.

This chain joins TRBV7-6 and TRBJ2-7; D assignment may be TRBD1 or TRBD2 (5 bases each). V lost 9 bases to trimming and J lost 0 bases, with 12 bases between them. This CDR3 is built from 13 residues. Germline V gene data show CDR1 as SGHVS and CDR2 as FNYEAQ. CDR3 in DNA: TGTGCCAGAGCCCGGGACGGCTCCTACGAGCAGTACTTC. Amino acid sequence: CARARDGSYEQYF. The complete variable domain, with remaining parts taken from reference TRBV7-6 and TRBJ2-7, reads GAGVSQSPRYKVTKRGQDVALRCDPISGHVSLYWYRQALGQGPEFLTYFNYEAQQDKSGLPNDRFSAERPEGSISTLTIQRTEQRDSAMYRCARARDGSYEQYFGPGTRLTVT.

The V and J genes are TRBV18 and TRBJ2-3; 7 positions match TRBD1. With V trimmed by 3 bases and J by 4 bases, 1 base remained unmatched. This CDR3 has 13 residues. Per the germline V gene, CDR1 is KGHSH and CDR2 is LQKENI. The CDR3 reads CASSPTGADTQYF. The DNA for the CDR3 is TGTGCCAGCTCACCCACAGGGGCAGATACGCAGTATTTT.

This rearrangement joins TRBV29-1 to TRBJ2-3; D possibly corresponds to TRBD2 (7 bases). V was clipped by 1 base and J by 3 bases, with 14 bases between them. Germline values: CDR1 SQVTM, CDR2 ANQGSEA. The CDR3 runs to 15 residues. CDR3 nucleotides: TGCAGCGTTGAAGCAAGGGAGGGGGGTACAGATACGCAGTATTTT. Its translation is CSVEAREGGTDTQYF.

The rearrangement uses TRBV11-3 and TRBJ2-5; 8 bases map to TRBD2. CDR1 SGHNT and CDR2 YENEEA come from the germline V gene. J lost 2 bases, V lost 3 bases, and 8 bases had no gene match. This CDR3 contains 16 residues. Written as DNA, the CDR3 is TGTGCCAGCAGCTTGCGGGGGGCAGGTGCTCAAGAGACCCAGTACTTC. It encodes CASSLRGAGAQETQYF.

This clone was found once. The rearrangement joins TRBV29-1 to TRBJ2-3; 7 bases fit TRBD1. Germline CDR1 SQVTM, CDR2 ANQGSEA. The CDR3 is 14 amino acids. The V segment lost 2 bases and the J segment 2 bases; nucleotides outside the gene matches: 4. The CDR3 region has the DNA TGCAGCGTTGAACGGGACAGACTCACAGATACGCAGTATTTT. Protein: CSVERDRLTDTQYF.

The chain couples TRBV15 to TRBJ2-7; D unclear. This CDR3 comprises 17 residues. The germline gives CDR1 LNHNV, CDR2 YYDKDF (reference sequence). V lost 0 bases to trimming and J lost 1 base, with 16 bases between them. The CDR3, as DNA: TGTGCCACCAGCAGAGATAAGGCGGAGACTTATTCCTACGAGCAGTACTTC. Translating it yields CATSRDKAETYSYEQYF. The complete variable domain, with remaining parts taken from reference TRBV15 and TRBJ2-7, reads DAMVIQNPRYQVTQFGKPVTLSCSQTLNHNVMYWYQQKSSQAPKLLFHYYDKDFNNEADTPDNFQSRRPNTSFCFLDIRSPGLGDTAMYLCATSRDKAETYSYEQYFGPGTRLTVT.

This chain connects TRBV6-5 to TRBJ1-1; 9 bases are a match to TRBD1. The CDR3 contains 15 residues. The germline CDR1 and CDR2 sequences are MNHEY and SVGAGI. V lost 2 bases to trimming and J lost 2 bases; unmatched junction nucleotides: 3. The chain's CDR3 is CASSYLTGGNTEAFF. DNA for the CDR3: TGTGCCAGCAGTTACCTTACAGGGGGCAACACTGAAGCTTTCTTT.

This rearrangement joins TRBV6-4 to TRBJ1-3; no clear D. This CDR3 contains 13 residues. From germline, CDR1 is MRHNA and CDR2 SNTAGT. Trimming took 4 bases from V and 2 from J, leaving 6 bases between them. The chain's CDR3 is CASSGGPGNTIYF. In DNA, the CDR3 is TGTGCCAGCAGTGGAGGACCTGGAAACACCATATATTTT.

This rearrangement joins TRBV15 to TRBJ2-5, with TRBD1 matching 7 bases. Germline V gene sequence: CDR1 LNHNV, CDR2 YYDKDF (reference sequence). V shed 8 bases and J 7 bases; nucleotides not matched to a gene: 13. This CDR3 contains 14 residues. In nucleotides, the CDR3 is TGTGCCACCTCGACAGGGCCCACCGCCGGGACCCAGTACTTC. It encodes CATSTGPTAGTQYF.

This clone has a single count. The gene calls are TRBV10-2 and TRBJ1-5; the D gene is possibly TRBD1 (5 bases). CDR3 size: 18 residues. Per the germline V gene, CDR1 is WSHSY and CDR2 is SAAADI. The ends were cut back, 9 bases at V and 5 bases at J, with 29 bases in the middle. CDR3 DNA: TGCGCCAGTCATCACGGGGGGGGACTCCCGCCCGGGGATCAGCCCCAGCATTTT. This encodes CASHHGGGLPPGDQPQHF.

The rearrangement links TRBV18 to TRBJ1-2; D ambiguous. The V and J ends lost 3 bases and 2 bases respectively, with 7 bases between them. CDR3 length equals 13 residues. Germline CDR1 is KGHSH and CDR2 is LQKENI. The CDR3 loop is CASSPPRNYGYTF. For the CDR3, the DNA is TGTGCCAGCTCACCCCCCAGGAACTATGGCTACACCTTC.

As concerns this clone: Compared with germline, one end of the junction differs, possibly owing to a read error. V gene TRBV30 combines with J gene TRBJ2-7; no clear D. The CDR3 contains 16 residues. Looked up from germline, CDR1 is GTSNPN and CDR2 is SVGIG (reference sequence). The CDR3, as DNA: TGTGCCTGGAGCGCCACTACCCCTGGATACAACTACGGGCAGTACTTC. This encodes CAWSATTPGYNYGQYF.